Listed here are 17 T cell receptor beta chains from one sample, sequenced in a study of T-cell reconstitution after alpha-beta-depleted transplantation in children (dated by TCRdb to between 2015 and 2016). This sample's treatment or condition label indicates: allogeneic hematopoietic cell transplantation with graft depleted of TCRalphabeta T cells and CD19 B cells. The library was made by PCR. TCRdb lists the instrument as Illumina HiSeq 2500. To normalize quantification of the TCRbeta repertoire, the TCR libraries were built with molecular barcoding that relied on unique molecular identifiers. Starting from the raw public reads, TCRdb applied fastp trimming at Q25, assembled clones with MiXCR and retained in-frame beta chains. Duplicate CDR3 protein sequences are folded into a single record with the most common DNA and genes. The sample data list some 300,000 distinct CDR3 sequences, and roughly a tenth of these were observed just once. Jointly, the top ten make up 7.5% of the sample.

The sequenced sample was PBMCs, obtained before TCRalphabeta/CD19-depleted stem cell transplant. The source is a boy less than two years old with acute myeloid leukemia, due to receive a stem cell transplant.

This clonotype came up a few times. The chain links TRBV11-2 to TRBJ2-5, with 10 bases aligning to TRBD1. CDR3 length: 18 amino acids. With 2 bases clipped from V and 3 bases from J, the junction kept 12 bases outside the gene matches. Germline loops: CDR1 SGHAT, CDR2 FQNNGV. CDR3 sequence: CASSLIPPWTGGKETQYF. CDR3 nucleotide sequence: TGTGCCAGCAGCTTAATTCCCCCGTGGACAGGGGGAAAAGAGACCCAGTACTTC.

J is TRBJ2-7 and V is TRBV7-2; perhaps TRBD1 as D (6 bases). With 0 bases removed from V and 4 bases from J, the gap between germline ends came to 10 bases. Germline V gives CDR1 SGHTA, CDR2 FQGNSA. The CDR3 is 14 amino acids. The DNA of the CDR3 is TGTGCCAGCAGCTTAGCTTGGACAGATTACGAGCAGTACTTC. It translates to CASSLAWTDYEQYF.

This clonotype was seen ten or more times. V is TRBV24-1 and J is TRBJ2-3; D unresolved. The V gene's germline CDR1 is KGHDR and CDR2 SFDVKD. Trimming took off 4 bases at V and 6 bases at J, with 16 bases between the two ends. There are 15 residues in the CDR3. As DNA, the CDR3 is TGTGCCACCAGTGAGGTTGTCGGGTCGAGGGATACGCAGTATTTT. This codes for CATSEVVGSRDTQYF.

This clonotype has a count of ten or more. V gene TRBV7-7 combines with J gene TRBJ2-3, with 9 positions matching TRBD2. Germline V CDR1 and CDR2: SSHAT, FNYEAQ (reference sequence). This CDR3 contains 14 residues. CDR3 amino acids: CASGAGGATDTQYF. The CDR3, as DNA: TGTGCTAGCGGCGCGGGGGGGGCCACAGATACGCAGTATTTT.

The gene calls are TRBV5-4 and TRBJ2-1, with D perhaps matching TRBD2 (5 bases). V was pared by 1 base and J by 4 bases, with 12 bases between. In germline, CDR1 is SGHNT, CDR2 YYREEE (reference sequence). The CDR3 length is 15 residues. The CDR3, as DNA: TGTGCCAGCAGCTTGTTTGGTAGAGGGTACAATGAGCAGTTCTTC. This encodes CASSLFGRGYNEQFF.

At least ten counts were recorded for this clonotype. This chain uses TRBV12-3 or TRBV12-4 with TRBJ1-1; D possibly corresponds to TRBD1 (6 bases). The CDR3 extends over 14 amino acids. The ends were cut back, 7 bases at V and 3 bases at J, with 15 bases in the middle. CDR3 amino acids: CASTLGGFDTEAFF. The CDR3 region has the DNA TGTGCCAGCACCCTCGGGGGCTTTGACACTGAAGCTTTCTTT.

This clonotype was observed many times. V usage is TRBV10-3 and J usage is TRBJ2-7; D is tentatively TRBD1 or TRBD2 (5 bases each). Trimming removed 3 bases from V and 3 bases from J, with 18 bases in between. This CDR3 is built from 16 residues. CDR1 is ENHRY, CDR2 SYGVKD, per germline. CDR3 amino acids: CAISDSGAPGIYEQYF. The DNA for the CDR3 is TGTGCCATCAGTGATTCCGGGGCCCCCGGAATCTACGAGCAGTACTTC.

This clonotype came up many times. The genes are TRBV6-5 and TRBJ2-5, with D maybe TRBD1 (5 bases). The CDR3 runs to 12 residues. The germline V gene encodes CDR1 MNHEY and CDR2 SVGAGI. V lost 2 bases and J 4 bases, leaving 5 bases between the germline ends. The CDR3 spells CASSYRGETQYF. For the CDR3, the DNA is TGTGCCAGCAGTTACAGGGGAGAGACCCAGTACTTC.

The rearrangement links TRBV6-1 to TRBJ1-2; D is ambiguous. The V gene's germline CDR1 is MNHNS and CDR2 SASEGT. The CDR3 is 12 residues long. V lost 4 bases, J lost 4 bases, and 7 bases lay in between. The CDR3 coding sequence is TGTGCCAGCAGTGGCCAGACCTATGGCTACACCTTC. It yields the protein CASSGQTYGYTF.

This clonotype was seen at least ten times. The DNA for the CDR3 is TGTGCCAGCAGTTTTCCGAACGGGGATTTTGGGCCCCAGCATTTT. Its protein product is CASSFPNGDFGPQHF. J is TRBJ1-5 and V is TRBV28; D remains unclear. Germline-derived CDR1 and CDR2 are MDHEN and SYDVKM. This CDR3 is built from 15 residues. The V end was cut by 3 bases, the J end by 9 bases, with 18 bases between.

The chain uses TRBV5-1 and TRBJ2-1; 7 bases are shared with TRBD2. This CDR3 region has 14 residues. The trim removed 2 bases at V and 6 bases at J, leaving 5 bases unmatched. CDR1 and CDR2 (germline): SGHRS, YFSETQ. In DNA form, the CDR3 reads TGCGCCAGCAGCTTAGGGACTACCATCAATGAGCAGTTCTTC. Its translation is CASSLGTTINEQFF.

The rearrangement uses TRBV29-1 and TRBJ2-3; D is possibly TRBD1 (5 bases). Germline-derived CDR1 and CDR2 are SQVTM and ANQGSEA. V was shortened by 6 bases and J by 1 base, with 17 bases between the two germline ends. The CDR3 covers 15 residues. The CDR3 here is CSVRTDRRGTDTQYF. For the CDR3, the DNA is TGCAGCGTCCGTACCGACAGACGGGGCACAGATACGCAGTATTTT.

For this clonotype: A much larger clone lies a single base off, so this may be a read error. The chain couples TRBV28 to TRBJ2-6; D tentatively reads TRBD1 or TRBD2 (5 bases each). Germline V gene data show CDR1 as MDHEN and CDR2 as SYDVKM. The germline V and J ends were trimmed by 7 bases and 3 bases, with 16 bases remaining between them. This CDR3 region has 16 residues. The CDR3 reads CASIRRGVCGANVLTF. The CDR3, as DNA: TGTGCCAGCATTCGCCGAGGGGTTTGTGGGGCCAACGTCCTGACTTTC. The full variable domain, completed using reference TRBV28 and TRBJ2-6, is DVKVTQSSRYLVKRTGEKVFLECVQDMDHENMFWYRQDPGLGLRLIYFSYDVKMKEKGDIPEGYSVSREKKERFSLILESASTNQTSMYLCASIRRGVCGANVLTFGAGSRLTVL.

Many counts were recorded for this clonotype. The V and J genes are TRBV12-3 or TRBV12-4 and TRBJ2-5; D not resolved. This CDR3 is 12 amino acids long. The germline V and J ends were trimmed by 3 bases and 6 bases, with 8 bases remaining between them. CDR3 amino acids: CASSFRRQTQYF. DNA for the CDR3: TGTGCCAGCAGTTTTCGCAGGCAGACCCAGTACTTC.

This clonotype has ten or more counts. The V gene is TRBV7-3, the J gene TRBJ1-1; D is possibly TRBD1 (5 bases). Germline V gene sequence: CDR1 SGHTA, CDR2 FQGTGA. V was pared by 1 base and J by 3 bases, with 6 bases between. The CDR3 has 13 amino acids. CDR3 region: CASSLMGHTEAFF. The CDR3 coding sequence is TGTGCCAGCAGCTTAATGGGACACACTGAAGCTTTCTTT.

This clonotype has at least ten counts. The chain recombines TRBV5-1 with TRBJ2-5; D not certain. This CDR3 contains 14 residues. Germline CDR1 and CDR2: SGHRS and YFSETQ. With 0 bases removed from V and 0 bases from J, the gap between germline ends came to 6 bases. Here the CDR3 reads CASSLADDQETQYF. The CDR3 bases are TGCGCCAGCAGCTTGGCGGATGACCAAGAGACCCAGTACTTC.

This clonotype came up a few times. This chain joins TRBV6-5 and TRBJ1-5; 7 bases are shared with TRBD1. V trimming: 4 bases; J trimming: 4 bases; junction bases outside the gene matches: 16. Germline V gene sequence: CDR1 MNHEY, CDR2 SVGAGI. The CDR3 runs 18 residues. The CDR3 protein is CASSSRPYSLTGNQPQHF. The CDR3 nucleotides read TGTGCCAGCAGTTCCCGACCTTACTCCCTGACAGGGAATCAGCCCCAGCATTTT.